This TCR beta chain emerged from a study of blood T cell repertoires in COVID-19. Turning to the study itself: Donors in the United States, Italy and Spain gave samples during acute or convalescent COVID-19.

Looked up from germline, CDR1 is KGHSH and CDR2 is LQKENI. Trimming took 3 bases from V and 8 from J, leaving 13 bases between them. This CDR3 has 13 residues. Study processing details: It was from reference gene primer amplification that nucleated cell counts were estimated. The table came from immunoSEQ multiplex PCR; TCRdb's copy has only in-frame clones and leaves some out. V, J and clone size derive from that table, while D and trimming were established from the DNA sequence. Among around 150,000 clones, 70% to 85% were seen once, and the ten largest hold about 7.8%. A single count supports this clone.

The chain recombines TRBV18 with TRBJ1-2; D possibly corresponds to TRBD1 (5 bases). Specimen: peripheral blood. The clonotype was recovered from a woman between 50 and 59 years old in a cohort sampled during active or convalescent COVID-19. In DNA, the CDR3 is TGTGCCAGCTCACCCCGGGGGGAGAACGGCTACACCTTC. This translates into CASSPRGENGYTF.